This TCR beta chain was observed in a study of breast tumors, draining lymph nodes, adjacent tissues (dated by TCRdb to 2016 to 2018). With regard to the full study: The study compared TCR beta repertoires across tumor, adjacent nontumor tissue and axillary lymph nodes from breast cancer patients. The study aimed to assess the relationships and possible T-cell exchange between tumor, surrounding tissue and draining lymph node repertoires in human breast cancer.

Broader findings and caveats from the paper: The study presented the conclusion that tumor T cells originate in lymph nodes as consistent with a hypothesis, not as something directly demonstrated. Tumor T-cell repertoires showed less diversity than lymph node repertoires and more diversity than nontumor tissue repertoires, and tumor T-cell repertoires showed preferential V and J gene usage. The data were considered consistent with the idea that most tumor T cells come from the lymph node and then expand in tumor tissue. Tumor and nontumor tissue repertoires were significantly more similar in luminal-like than in basal-like breast cancer.

These reads were obtained on an Illumina HiSeq 2000. TCR beta chain libraries were generated by multiplex PCR amplification. High-throughput sequencing was used to analyze the amplified TCR beta chain products. The public reads were quality trimmed at Q25 with fastp and then assembled into clones with MiXCR by TCRdb, keeping productive beta chains. Rows with a matching CDR3 protein are joined into one entry that keeps the most common DNA and genes. This sample comprises fewer than 200,000 distinct CDR3 sequences, roughly 30% of them detected only once. The top ten hold around 4.5% of the sample. Lymph node samples were obtained from the axillary draining lymph nodes of breast cancer patients. Of note for this clonotype: The antigen this receptor binds is unknown. No per-base quality is available; no much larger clone lies one base away.

The trim is 1 base for V and 10 bases for J, with a gap of 19 bases between the germline ends. The germline V gene (reference sequence) gives CDR1 as DFQATT and CDR2 as SNEGSKA. Including cysteine and phenylalanine, the CDR3 has 15 amino acids. Just the 45-base CDR3 DNA is kept, in frame starting at base 1. Sequenced material: axillary lymph node tissue. The origin of this receptor is a female donor with breast cancer. Some clones in this sample may be carry-over from other donors' samples. The sequence joins TRBV20-1 to TRBJ1-4; no D gene can be assigned with confidence. The DNA sequence reads TGCAGTGCTAGAGGAGGCCGGAACCCTGAGGGAAAACTGTTTTTT. Its translation reads: CSARGGRNPEGKLFF.